The rows below give T cell receptor beta chains drawn from one sample of a study of blood T cells in healthy people across ages. Using its own MiXCR run on the 5' RACE reads, TCRdb lists one record per CDR3 protein. The sample has 790,000 or so distinct CDR3 sequences, just over 55% seen once. The sequenced sample was blood. These receptors were obtained from a man between 40 and 49 years old in good health. The CDR3 runs from the conserved cysteine through the conserved F or W. The order of the fields is J gene, V gene, CDR3 protein.

J: TRBJ1-5
V: TRBV12-3/TRBV12-4
CDR3: CASSGAGGRQPQHF

J: TRBJ2-3
V: TRBV20-1
CDR3: CSARTTDTQYF

J: TRBJ1-2
V: TRBV3-1
CDR3: CASSRGLEANYGYTF

J: TRBJ2-1
V: TRBV19
CDR3: CASCRDRAENEQFF

J: TRBJ2-1
V: TRBV5-1
CDR3: CASSLFLAGDNEQFF

J: TRBJ2-6
V: TRBV5-1
CDR3: CASSLRDRGSGANVLTF

J: TRBJ1-1
V: TRBV27
CDR3: CASSSDWMNTEAFF

J: TRBJ1-6
V: TRBV6-5
CDR3: CASSYGTGNNSPLHF

J: TRBJ2-1
V: TRBV30
CDR3: CAWSGARDTEQFF

J: TRBJ2-1
V: TRBV20-1
CDR3: CSARESYSHNEQFF

J: TRBJ2-3
V: TRBV6-5
CDR3: CASCFGGGAPDTQYF

J: TRBJ1-2
V: TRBV27
CDR3: CASSLSGRAQGYTF

J: TRBJ2-7
V: TRBV20-1
CDR3: CSAPTPNSYEQYF

J: TRBJ2-7
V: TRBV6-5
CDR3: CASSYSPGLAGNEQYF

J: TRBJ2-3
V: TRBV29-1
CDR3: CSARDRGWSTDTQYF

J: TRBJ1-1
V: TRBV6-2/TRBV6-3
CDR3: CASKYGPMENTEAFF

J: TRBJ2-7
V: TRBV20-1
CDR3: CSAPGQHYEQYF

J: TRBJ2-1
V: TRBV20-1
CDR3: CSARDFADSYNEQFF

J: TRBJ2-3
V: TRBV5-1
CDR3: CASSVEDPADTQYF

J: -
V: TRBV28
CDR3: CASSLAQDRYEQYF

J: TRBJ2-4
V: TRBV28
CDR3: CASSQTGSNIQYF

J: TRBJ2-7
V: TRBV2
CDR3: CASSSGTIGSYEQYF

J: TRBJ2-1
V: TRBV7-6
CDR3: CASSPQADRANEQFF

J: TRBJ2-1
V: TRBV6-1
CDR3: CASIFVAGTHNEQFF

J: TRBJ1-2
V: TRBV5-6
CDR3: CASSFDRVTDYGYTF

J: -
V: TRBV7-2
CDR3: CASSLYTGRRDETQYF

J: TRBJ2-3
V: TRBV12-3/TRBV12-4
CDR3: CASRGQASSTDTQYF

J: TRBJ2-7
V: TRBV2
CDR3: CASTGKRLSYEQYF

J: TRBJ2-3
V: TRBV7-2
CDR3: CASSRSGTSTDTQYF

J: TRBJ2-1
V: TRBV19
CDR3: CASSMSGVTYNEQFF